One and the same sample provided the 28 T cell receptor beta chains below, sequenced in a study of siplizumab effects on memory and regulatory T cells (dated by TCRdb to between 2017 and 2020). Which antigens these TCRs recognize remains unknown. Receptor amplification or capture employed the immunoSEQ multiplex PCR assay. TCRdb provides this immuneACCESS table in a form limited to in-frame rearrangements. Some clones are lacking; in checked studies, under half of them reflect an unresolved V gene, and why the rest are absent is not known. This sample is represented by 15,000 to 20,000 clones; over 45% of them were singletons. Approximately 4.9% of the sample is in the top ten clones. Cells in the mixed lymphocyte reaction were cultured together at 37 degrees C for around six days. The sequenced material came from CFSE-low (dividing) CD4+ T cells sorted from an allogeneic mixed lymphocyte reaction. Every receptor here comes from a human donor in good health; the cells came from an allogeneic mixed lymphocyte reaction.

This clone has a handful of counts. This rearrangement joins TRBV29-1 to TRBJ1-2; D is undetermined. CDR3 length equals 13 residues. V was trimmed by 1 base and J by 2 bases, leaving 8 bases between them. Germline V gene sequence: CDR1 SQVTM, CDR2 ANQGSEA. The chain's CDR3 is CSVEGHRNYGYTF. CDR3 sequence (DNA): TGCAGCGTTGAAGGGCACCGGAACTATGGCTACACCTTC.

The table lists this clone with a few counts. The chain employs TRBV5-5 and TRBJ2-3; 10 bases match TRBD2. The J segment lost 3 bases and the V segment lost 1 base, leaving 11 bases of the junction unmatched. Germline V gene data show CDR1 as SGHKS and CDR2 as YYEKEE (reference sequence). This CDR3 region has 18 residues. CDR3 nucleotides: TGTGCCAGCAGCTTGTTCGTGCTAGCGGGGGACTTAACAGATACGCAGTATTTT. Translation: CASSLFVLAGDLTDTQYF.

The V call is TRBV5-6, the J call TRBJ2-7; 11 nucleotides match TRBD2. Germline V lookup: CDR1 SGHDT, CDR2 YYEEEE. The CDR3 covers 16 residues. The J segment lost 4 bases and the V segment lost 4 bases, leaving 10 bases of the junction unmatched. For the CDR3, the DNA is TGTGCCAGCAGCCCAACTCAGACTAGCGGGGTGTACGAGCAGTACTTC. This codes for CASSPTQTSGVYEQYF.

The chain has TRBV6-5 and TRBJ1-5; D gene ambiguous. Between the trimmed V and J ends, which lost 0 bases and 7 bases, there was a span of 4 bases. Germline V gene lookup returns CDR1 MNHEY and CDR2 SVGAGI. The CDR3 is 12 residues long. This CDR3 is CASSYSRQPQHF. The DNA for the CDR3 is TGTGCCAGCAGTTACTCGAGGCAGCCCCAGCATTTT.

V and J are TRBV6-5 and TRBJ1-5, with D unclear. Between the trimmed V and J ends, which lost 5 bases and 7 bases, there was a span of 15 bases. Germline lookup yields CDR1 MNHEY and CDR2 SVGAGI. The CDR3 covers 14 residues. CDR3 sequence (DNA): TGTGCCAGCAGTGAACTGGGGTTCTTCCAGCCCCAGCATTTT. It yields the protein CASSELGFFQPQHF.

This clone was seen a few times. This rearrangement joins TRBV28 to TRBJ2-5; D gene ambiguous. CDR3 length: 14 amino acids. The V and J ends lost 1 base and 2 bases respectively, with 8 bases between them. Looked up from germline, CDR1 is MDHEN and CDR2 is SYDVKM. DNA for the CDR3: TGTGCCAGCAGTTTATCGGGCGCTCAAGAGACCCAGTACTTC. This codes for CASSLSGAQETQYF.

The gene calls are TRBV7-2 and TRBJ1-1; D is undetermined. Trimming took 5 bases from V and 4 from J, leaving 11 bases between them. In germline, CDR1 is SGHTA, CDR2 FQGNSA. This CDR3 is built from 13 residues. CDR3 amino acids: CASSRGLPTEAFF. The DNA of the CDR3 is TGTGCCAGCAGCAGAGGGTTACCCACTGAAGCTTTCTTT.

V and J are TRBV5-1 and TRBJ1-1; 7 nucleotides align to TRBD1. The germline gives CDR1 SGHRS, CDR2 YFSETQ. V shed 6 bases, J shed 4 bases, and the junction held 6 bases outside the gene matches. The CDR3 runs 13 residues. For the CDR3, the DNA is TGCGCCAGCACCTATTCAGGGGGCACTGAAGCTTTCTTT. Translated, it gives CASTYSGGTEAFF.

CDR3 region: CASLLRGQYF. The CDR3 coding sequence is TGTGCCAGCCTTTTGAGGGGGCAGTACTTC. The V gene is TRBV6-8, the J gene TRBJ2-7; D is tentatively TRBD1 or TRBD2 (5 bases each). The germline gives CDR1 MNHGY, CDR2 SAAAGT. Deletions cut 8 bases from V and 9 bases from J, with 11 bases between. This CDR3 has 10 residues.

About this clone itself: At the DNA level, this CDR3 is encoded by other sequences in the same sample as well. The chain has TRBV19 and TRBJ1-2; 7 positions agree with TRBD1. The CDR3 covers 15 residues. V shed 2 bases and J 2 bases; nucleotides not matched to a gene: 5. Germline V gene sequence: CDR1 LNHDA, CDR2 SQIVND (reference sequence). CDR3 region: CASSISTGENYGYTF. The CDR3 DNA sequence: TGTGCCAGTAGTATATCAACAGGGGAAAACTATGGCTACACCTTC. The variable domain in full, with the rest retrieved from reference TRBV19 and TRBJ1-2, is DGGITQSPKYLFRKEGQNVTLSCEQNLNHDAMYWYRQDPGQGLRLIYYSQIVNDFQKGDIAEGYSVSREKKESFPLTVTSAQKNPTAFYLCASSISTGENYGYTFGSGTRLTVV.

For the CDR3, the DNA is TGTGCCAGCAGCGTACCTTACAATGAGCAGTTCTTC. Protein: CASSVPYNEQFF. The chain uses TRBV7-6 and TRBJ2-1; D gene ambiguous. Per the germline V gene, CDR1 is SGHVS and CDR2 is FNYEAQ. CDR3 length equals 12 residues. The V and J ends lost 5 bases and 4 bases respectively, with 6 bases between them.

This rearrangement joins TRBV7-2 to TRBJ1-1; D perhaps matches TRBD1 (5 bases). Germline-derived CDR1 and CDR2 are SGHTA and FQGNSA. The V and J ends lost 5 bases and 11 bases respectively, with 18 bases between them. The CDR3 extends over 13 amino acids. The CDR3 DNA reads TGTGCCAGCAGCCCTGGGGGACCTTTTGGGGCTTTCTTT. This gives the protein CASSPGGPFGAFF.

V usage is TRBV5-5 and J usage is TRBJ2-7; perhaps TRBD1 as D (6 bases). The CDR3 runs 14 residues. V lost 0 bases, J lost 3 bases, and 10 bases lay in between. Looked up from germline, CDR1 is SGHKS and CDR2 is YYEKEE (reference sequence). Here the CDR3 reads CASSLVVRGYEQYF. The CDR3 DNA reads as TGTGCCAGCAGCTTGGTGGTCAGGGGCTACGAGCAGTACTTC.

This clone was observed a handful of times. This sequence joins TRBV18 and TRBJ1-2; TRBD1 is a possible D gene (6 bases). The CDR3 is 14 residues long. Between the trimmed V and J ends, which lost 4 bases and 3 bases, there was a span of 12 bases. Germline V CDR1 and CDR2: KGHSH, LQKENI. Here the CDR3 reads CASSQLAGDYGYTF. The CDR3 coding sequence is TGTGCCAGCTCACAACTCGCAGGGGACTATGGCTACACCTTC.

This clone was found a few times. V and J are TRBV18 and TRBJ2-1, with 13 positions matching TRBD2. Trimming removed 4 bases from V and 3 bases from J; junction bases left unmatched: 3. Germline CDR1 and CDR2: KGHSH and LQKENI. This CDR3 is built from 16 residues. The CDR3 loop is CASSQGLAGVYNEQFF. In DNA form, the CDR3 reads TGTGCCAGCTCACAAGGACTAGCGGGGGTCTACAATGAGCAGTTCTTC.

The gene calls are TRBV6-6 and TRBJ1-2, with 8 positions matching TRBD1. V was clipped by 6 bases and J by 4 bases; unmatched bases: 4. From germline, CDR1 is MNHNY and CDR2 SVGAGI (reference sequence). CDR3 length: 13 residues. CDR3 protein: CASSLQGAYGYTF. For the CDR3, the DNA is TGTGCCAGCAGCCTTCAGGGGGCCTATGGCTACACCTTC.

This clone was detected a few times. The chain couples TRBV11-2 to TRBJ2-5; no clear D. The V and J ends lost 4 bases and 5 bases respectively, with 11 bases between them. The CDR3 contains 13 residues. Per the germline V gene, CDR1 is SGHAT and CDR2 is FQNNGV. CDR3 sequence (DNA): TGTGCCAGCAGCTGGCGGCTGAGGGAGACCCAGTACTTC. It is translated as CASSWRLRETQYF.

The V gene is TRBV10-1, the J gene TRBJ2-5; D gene uncertain. This CDR3 has 14 residues. The germline V and J ends were trimmed by 0 bases and 1 base, with 6 bases remaining between them. From germline, CDR1 is WNHNN and CDR2 SYGVQD (reference sequence). The CDR3 sequence: CASSESFGQETQYF. The DNA for the CDR3 is TGCGCCAGCAGTGAGTCTTTCGGCCAAGAGACCCAGTACTTC.

CDR3 sequence reads: CASSQTARNQPQHF. Written as DNA, the CDR3 is TGTGCCAGCTCACAGACGGCGAGGAATCAGCCCCAGCATTTT. The chain joins TRBV2 to TRBJ1-5; D unresolved. Trimming stripped 8 bases from V and 4 bases from J, with 15 bases between. CDR1 is SNHLY, CDR2 FYNNEI, per germline. This CDR3 comprises 14 residues.

The V and J genes are TRBV11-2 and TRBJ1-3, with unresolved D. V shed 1 base and J shed 0 bases, with 4 bases lying between them. Germline-derived CDR1 and CDR2 are SGHAT and FQNNGV. This CDR3 has 14 residues. CDR3 protein: CASSLGGSGNTIYF. DNA of the CDR3: TGTGCCAGCAGCTTAGGCGGCTCTGGAAACACCATATATTTT.

The chain joins TRBV19 to TRBJ1-3; no reliable D call. V lost 7 bases and J 8 bases, leaving 9 bases between the germline ends. The V gene's germline CDR1 is LNHDA and CDR2 SQIVND (reference sequence). The CDR3 length is 11 residues. The CDR3 DNA is TGTGCCAGTATGCAGGTCTACACCATATATTTT. Translation gives CASMQVYTIYF.

The J gene is TRBJ2-7, the V gene TRBV5-4; D may be TRBD1 (6 bases). Per germline, CDR1 SGHNT and CDR2 YYREEE (reference sequence). Trimming cost V 2 bases and J 4 bases, with 10 bases left between them. This CDR3 has 13 residues. In DNA, the CDR3 is TGTGCCAGCAGCTTTACAGGGATTTACGAGCAGTACTTC. Its translation: CASSFTGIYEQYF.

As to this clone: The identical CDR3 is also encoded by other nucleotide sequences in the sample. The chain employs TRBV7-9 and TRBJ1-1; D gene ambiguous. CDR1 is SEHNR and CDR2 is FQNEAQ in the germline V gene (reference sequence). Trimming left V 6 bases short and J 0 bases short, with 11 bases between. The CDR3 has 14 amino acids. For the CDR3, the DNA is TGTGCCAGCAGTAGGAGGTGGATGAACACTGAAGCTTTCTTT. It codes for CASSRRWMNTEAFF.

In this sample, this clone is medium-sized. The V gene is TRBV23-1, the J gene TRBJ1-4; D unresolved. TRBV23-1 belongs to the ORF category, with a function that is uncertain. CDR3 length equals 13 residues. V was shortened by 6 bases and J by 7 bases, with 12 bases between the two germline ends. CDR3 amino acids: CASRDHTSEKLFF. CDR3 coding DNA: TGCGCCAGCAGGGACCACACGAGTGAAAAACTGTTTTTT.

The CDR3 here is CASSSGRGSYEQYF. The CDR3 nucleotides read TGTGCCAGCAGCTCCGGCCGGGGGTCCTACGAGCAGTACTTC. V gene TRBV11-2 combines with J gene TRBJ2-7; the D gene is possibly TRBD2 (6 bases). Germline-derived CDR1 and CDR2 are SGHAT and FQNNGV. Deletions cut 4 bases from V and 1 base from J, with 11 bases between. The CDR3 totals 14 residues.

The chain has TRBV12-2 and TRBJ2-5; the table names TRBD2, a call not compared with the DNA. TRBV12-2 constitutes a pseudogene. The CDR3 has 16 residues. The CDR3 DNA reads as TGTGCAAGTCGCACCTGGACTAGCGGGCCCCAAGAGACCCAGTACTTC. It codes for CASRTWTSGPQETQYF.

This clone appeared a few times. V gene TRBV9 combines with J gene TRBJ2-5; D is possibly TRBD2 (5 bases). This CDR3 spans 14 amino acids. Germline CDR1 is SGDLS and CDR2 is YYNGEE. V was trimmed by 0 bases and J by 4 bases, leaving 10 bases between them. CDR3 DNA sequence: TGTGCCAGCAGCGTAGGACCTCTAGCAGAGACCCAGTACTTC. It codes for CASSVGPLAETQYF.

The V gene is TRBV2, the J gene TRBJ2-1; 9 positions agree with TRBD1. V was pared by 5 bases and J by 4 bases, with 6 bases of the junction left unmatched. Germline V gives CDR1 SNHLY, CDR2 FYNNEI. This CDR3 is 15 amino acids long. As DNA, the CDR3 is TGTGCCAGCAGTTTGGACAGGGGCGGTTACAATGAGCAGTTCTTC. Its protein product is CASSLDRGGYNEQFF.